The 20 T cell receptor beta chains listed next were all sequenced from one sample in a study of metastatic and nonmetastatic thyroid tumors. Via MiXCR, TCRdb re-called the PCR reads. Found here are fewer than 35,000 clones, more than 10% of them singletons; the top ten hold approximately 15%. All patients reached thyroid surgery having received no treatment beforehand. The source material was blood. The receptors here all came from a female donor with papillary thyroid cancer or a benign thyroid nodule (not recorded which). Some clones in this sample may be carry-over from other donors' samples.

The sample holds many counts of this clone. This CDR3 is CASSGIAVPGISGNTIYF. In nucleotides, the CDR3 is TGTGCCAGCAGTGGCATCGCGGTTCCGGGGATCTCTGGAAACACCATATATTTT. The chain is built from TRBV12-3 or TRBV12-4 and TRBJ1-3, with D unresolved. V dropped 5 bases and J dropped 0 bases, with 20 bases sitting between them. This CDR3 spans 18 amino acids.

Ten or more counts support this clone. The V call is TRBV3-1, the J call TRBJ1-3; 9 bases are shared with TRBD1. The J segment lost 2 bases and the V segment lost 3 bases, leaving 5 bases of the junction unmatched. The CDR3 runs to 16 residues. Germline V gives CDR1 LGHDT, CDR2 YNNKEL (reference sequence). The chain's CDR3 is CASSHARTGAGNTIYF. CDR3 nucleotides: TGTGCCAGCAGCCATGCCCGGACAGGGGCTGGAAACACCATATATTTT.

Many counts were recorded for this clone. The V call is TRBV4-3, the J call TRBJ2-1; D might be TRBD2 (5 bases). The V end lost 0 bases, the J end lost 8 bases, and 11 bases lay between the germline ends. Germline-derived CDR1 and CDR2 are LGHNA and YSLEER. The CDR3 consists of 14 residues. CDR3 region: CASSQDLGSDEQFF. CDR3 DNA sequence: TGCGCCAGCAGCCAAGATCTGGGGAGCGATGAGCAGTTCTTC.

There are many counts of this clone. This chain uses TRBV6-1 with TRBJ1-1; TRBD1 might be the D (5 bases). Trimming took off 5 bases at V and 1 base at J, with 14 bases between the two ends. CDR1 is MNHNS and CDR2 is SASEGT in the germline V gene. The CDR3 is made up of 15 amino acids. CDR3 region: CASSPVWQGNTEAFF. The DNA of the CDR3 is TGTGCCAGCAGTCCTGTATGGCAGGGGAACACTGAAGCTTTCTTT.

V is TRBV6-5 and J is TRBJ2-7; 11 nucleotides match TRBD2. The germline V gene encodes CDR1 MNHEY and CDR2 SVGAGI. The CDR3 is 16 amino acids. CDR3 nucleotide sequence: TGTGCCAGCAGTTACGCGACTAGCGGGACGACTGGCGAGCAGTCCGTC. As protein: CASSYATSGTTGEQSV.

This clone was seen many times. CDR3 bases: TGTGCCAGCAGCTTACCGTTAGGGAGGACAAACACCGGGGAGCTGTTTTTT. Translation: CASSLPLGRTNTGELFF. The chain employs TRBV7-9 and TRBJ2-2; a possible D gene is TRBD2 (6 bases). The germline V and J ends were trimmed by 2 bases and 2 bases, with 15 bases remaining between them. The CDR3 loop spans 17 amino acids. CDR1 and CDR2 (germline): SEHNR, FQNEAQ (reference sequence). The variable domain in full, completed from reference TRBV7-9 and TRBJ2-2, reads DTGVSQNPRHKITKRGQNVTFRCDPISEHNRLYWYRQTLGQGPEFLTYFQNEAQLEKSRLLSDRFSAERPKGSFSTLEIQRTEQGDSAMYLCASSLPLGRTNTGELFFGEGSRLTVL.

The chain couples TRBV4-3 to TRBJ2-7; weak D call: TRBD1 (5 bases). Between the trimmed V and J ends, which lost 3 bases and 3 bases, there was a span of 9 bases. The CDR3 length is 13 residues. The germline gives CDR1 LGHNA, CDR2 YSLEER. The CDR3 region is CASSQVQGYEQYF. In nucleotides, the CDR3 is TGCGCCAGCAGCCAGGTCCAGGGCTACGAGCAGTACTTC.

This clone has ten or more counts. V usage is TRBV6-5 and J usage is TRBJ1-1; TRBD1 aligns across 8 bases. In germline, CDR1 is MNHEY, CDR2 SVGAGI. V shed 2 bases and J 4 bases; nucleotides not matched to a gene: 6. The CDR3 is 15 amino acids. The CDR3 region has the DNA TGTGCCAGCAGTTACCTGACAGGGGCGGGCACTGAAGCTTTCTTT. It is translated as CASSYLTGAGTEAFF.

The sample holds many counts of this clone. This chain links TRBV9 with TRBJ2-1; D possibly matches TRBD1 or TRBD2 (5 bases each). This CDR3 is built from 16 residues. Germline loops: CDR1 SGDLS, CDR2 YYNGEE. V lost 0 bases and J 4 bases, leaving 14 bases between the germline ends. The CDR3 DNA reads TGTGCCAGCAGCGTAGCCTGGGACCCCTTTTACAATGAGCAGTTCTTC. Its protein is CASSVAWDPFYNEQFF.

This clone has at least ten counts. The chain is built from TRBV15 and TRBJ1-4, with D possibly TRBD1 on 5 matching bases. The CDR3 sequence is 16 residues long. Germline values: CDR1 LNHNV, CDR2 YYDKDF (reference sequence). V lost 1 base and J 0 bases, leaving 9 bases between the germline ends. The CDR3 sequence: CATSRATTATNEKLFF. CDR3 in DNA: TGTGCCACCAGCAGAGCGACGACAGCAACTAATGAAAAACTGTTTTTT.

This clone has at least ten counts. The chain combines TRBV5-1 with TRBJ2-2; D is unresolved. CDR3 size: 14 residues. The V and J ends lost 0 bases and 4 bases respectively, with 7 bases between them. CDR1 is SGHRS and CDR2 is YFSETQ in the germline V gene. The CDR3 sequence is CASSLGEFTGELFF. CDR3 DNA sequence: TGCGCCAGCAGCTTGGGAGAATTCACCGGGGAGCTGTTTTTT.

This clone came up a few times. This sequence may be a read error, since a much larger clone differs from it by one base. The genes are TRBV29-1 and TRBJ1-2, with D unresolved. V was shortened by 3 bases and J by 10 bases, with 12 bases between the two germline ends. The CDR3 loop spans 11 amino acids. In germline, CDR1 is SQVTM, CDR2 ANQGSEA. CDR3 DNA: TGCAGCGTTGAGGCAGGTTATTTCTACACCTTC. The encoded protein is CSVEAGYFYTF. Full variable domain (missing parts from reference TRBV29-1 and TRBJ1-2): SAVISQKPSRDICQRGTSLTIQCQVDSQVTMMFWYRQQPGQSLTLIATANQGSEATYESGFVIDKFPISRPNLTFSTLTVSNMSPEDSSIYLCSVEAGYFYTFGSGTRLTVV.

This clone appeared many times. This chain connects TRBV28 to TRBJ1-1, with D tentatively TRBD1 (5 bases). Germline V gene lookup returns CDR1 MDHEN and CDR2 SYDVKM. The CDR3 spans 12 residues. The V and J ends lost 7 bases and 6 bases respectively, with 12 bases between them. The CDR3 sequence: CASTGRSSEAFF. In DNA, the CDR3 is TGTGCCAGCACAGGGAGGTCGTCTGAAGCTTTCTTT. Filled out from reference TRBV28 and TRBJ1-1, the complete variable domain reads DVKVTQSSRYLVKRTGEKVFLECVQDMDHENMFWYRQDPGLGLRLIYFSYDVKMKEKGDIPEGYSVSREKKERFSLILESASTNQTSMYLCASTGRSSEAFFGQGTRLTVV.

The chain couples TRBV2 to TRBJ1-6, with a tentative D call TRBD1 (6 bases). The germline V and J ends were trimmed by 1 base and 10 bases, with 14 bases remaining between them. The CDR3 consists of 15 residues. Germline values: CDR1 SNHLY, CDR2 FYNNEI. As DNA, the CDR3 is TGTGCCAGCAGTGAAGTTTCACAGGGAGGCTCACCCCTCCACTTT. Its protein product is CASSEVSQGGSPLHF.

This sequence joins TRBV3-1 and TRBJ2-3, with D possibly matching TRBD2 (6 bases). Germline-derived CDR1 and CDR2 are LGHDT and YNNKEL (reference sequence). The CDR3 spans 17 residues. The V end lost 0 bases, the J end lost 6 bases, and 19 bases lay between the germline ends. The CDR3 region has the DNA TGTGCCAGCAGCCAAGATAGTGGCGCGGGGCTCACGGATACGCAGTATTTT. It encodes CASSQDSGAGLTDTQYF.

This clone was found many times. The chain carries TRBV12-3 or TRBV12-4 and TRBJ2-1; D perhaps matches TRBD2 (6 bases). With 6 bases removed from V and 2 bases from J, the gap between germline ends came to 11 bases. CDR3 size: 14 residues. DNA for the CDR3: TGTGCCAGCAGCCCGGGACTTACCTACAATGAGCAGTTCTTC. Amino acid sequence: CASSPGLTYNEQFF.

This clone came up many times. V is TRBV6-1 and J is TRBJ1-2; D unresolved. The CDR3 spans 12 residues. Germline V lookup: CDR1 MNHNS, CDR2 SASEGT. V was clipped by 2 bases and J by 6 bases, with 7 bases between them. The CDR3: CASSEYGDGYTF. In DNA form, the CDR3 reads TGTGCCAGCAGTGAATATGGGGATGGCTACACCTTC.

At least ten counts were recorded for this clone. J is TRBJ1-1 and V is TRBV6-1; tentatively, D is TRBD1 (5 bases). Trimming pared 2 bases from V and 5 bases from J, leaving 12 bases between. The CDR3 runs to 14 residues. Germline values: CDR1 MNHNS, CDR2 SASEGT. The CDR3 loop is CASSERDGYTEAFF. CDR3 DNA: TGTGCCAGCAGTGAAAGGGACGGTTATACTGAAGCTTTCTTT.

The chain recombines TRBV7-3 with TRBJ2-7; 8 positions match TRBD1. Germline assignment: CDR1 SGHTA and CDR2 FQGTGA. This CDR3 has 13 amino acids. Germline trimming cut 1 base from V and 6 bases from J; bases unmatched to any gene: 2. The CDR3 coding sequence is TGTGCCAGCAGCTTAAGACAGGGGTCCGAGCAGTACTTC. Residues: CASSLRQGSEQYF.

This clone was counted many times. The J gene is TRBJ2-2, the V gene TRBV6-2 or TRBV6-3; a possible D gene is TRBD1 (5 bases). This CDR3 has 13 amino acids. V lost 2 bases and J lost 8, with 9 bases in between. CDR1 and CDR2 from the germline V gene are MNHEY and SVGEGT. The CDR3 reads CASSYGRVGELFF. Written as DNA, the CDR3 is TGTGCCAGCAGTTACGGCAGGGTGGGGGAGCTGTTTTTT.